This passage covers 11 T cell receptor beta chains from one sample sequenced in a study of shared clonotypes between healthy human individuals. TCRdb's copy holds only in-frame clones and misses some; the assay was immunoSEQ multiplex PCR. The data show about 600,000 clones, with 95% to 98% seen just once and 0.3% held by the top ten. Naive CD8 populations comprised CD45RO-negative cells positively selected for CCR7, excluding terminally differentiated effector memory CD45RA+ cells. Specimen: naive CD8+ T cells sorted from blood. The receptors originated from a man aged 30 to 45 in good health.

This chain uses TRBV7-9 with TRBJ2-1; weak D call: TRBD1 (6 bases). There are 14 residues in the CDR3. The germline V gene has CDR1 SEHNR and CDR2 FQNEAQ (reference sequence). Trimming took off 1 base at V and 8 bases at J, with 12 bases between the two ends. This chain's CDR3 is CASSLVTGRDEQFF. The CDR3 DNA reads TGTGCCAGCAGCTTAGTTACAGGGCGGGATGAGCAGTTCTTC.

The CDR3 DNA sequence: TGTGCCAGCAGCTTAGATTACGAAAAAGAGACCCAGTACTTC. Encoded protein: CASSLDYEKETQYF. The rearrangement uses TRBV11-2 and TRBJ2-5; D is uncertain. CDR1 is SGHAT, CDR2 FQNNGV, per germline. Deletions cut 0 bases from V and 3 bases from J, with 8 bases between. This CDR3 has 14 amino acids. The complete variable domain, with remaining parts taken from reference TRBV11-2 and TRBJ2-5, reads EAGVAQSPRYKIIEKRQSVAFWCNPISGHATLYWYQQILGQGPKLLIQFQNNGVVDDSQLPKDRFSAERLKGVDSTLKIQPAKLEDSAVYLCASSLDYEKETQYFGPGTRLLVL.

For this clone: Additional DNA sequences in this sample encode the identical CDR3. V gene TRBV27 combines with J gene TRBJ2-7; no reliable D call. The CDR3 is 14 amino acids. The V gene's germline CDR1 is MNHEY and CDR2 SMNVEV (reference sequence). Trimming shortened V by 2 bases and J by 0 bases, and 8 bases separated the two germline ends. This CDR3 is CASSLAGNSYEQYF. CDR3 DNA sequence: TGTGCCAGCAGTTTAGCTGGGAACTCCTACGAGCAGTACTTC.

The chain employs TRBV7-9 and TRBJ2-7; maybe TRBD1 (6 bases). The CDR3 loop spans 13 amino acids. CDR1 is SEHNR, CDR2 FQNEAQ, per germline (reference sequence). Trimming took 3 bases from V and 2 from J, leaving 8 bases between them. The CDR3 bases are TGTGCCAGCAGCTTCCGGGACACCTACGAGCAGTACTTC. Its translation is CASSFRDTYEQYF.

This chain joins TRBV9 and TRBJ1-2, with D uncertain. The germline V gene has CDR1 SGDLS and CDR2 YYNGEE. Deletions cut 0 bases from V and 0 bases from J, with 12 bases between. The CDR3 has 16 residues. The DNA for the CDR3 is TGTGCCAGCAGCGTAGCCGTAGATGTGACTAACTATGGCTACACCTTC. As protein: CASSVAVDVTNYGYTF.

The chain combines TRBV27 with TRBJ2-1; TRBD2 agrees at 13 bases. Losses at the gene ends were 6 bases for V and 8 bases for J; bases not matched to a gene: 4. The CDR3 runs 14 residues. CDR1 and CDR2 from the germline V gene are MNHEY and SMNVEV (reference sequence). The CDR3 DNA sequence: TGTGCCAGCAGACTAGCGGGAGGGGTGGATGAGCAGTTCTTC. Protein sequence: CASRLAGGVDEQFF.

The J gene is TRBJ2-2, the V gene TRBV2, with 7 bases lining up with TRBD1. The ends lost 8 bases at V and 1 base at J; junction bases unmatched: 10. Germline V gene data show CDR1 as SNHLY and CDR2 as FYNNEI. CDR3 length: 16 residues. CDR3 region: CASGRTGTVNTGELFF. The CDR3 DNA is TGTGCCAGCGGCCGAACCGGGACAGTGAACACCGGGGAGCTGTTTTTT.

The chain is built from TRBV7-8 and TRBJ2-1; D is tentatively TRBD1 or TRBD2 (7 bases each). This CDR3 spans 16 amino acids. The V end lost 3 bases, the J end lost 5 bases, and 17 bases lay between the germline ends. The V gene's germline CDR1 is SGHVS and CDR2 FQNEAQ. CDR3 coding DNA: TGTGCCAGCAGCTTCTACAGGGGAGGGCTACACAATGAGCAGTTCTTC. The encoded protein is CASSFYRGGLHNEQFF.

The rearrangement joins TRBV7-2 to TRBJ2-1; possibly TRBD2 for D (7 bases). The ends were cut back, 5 bases at V and 0 bases at J, with 23 bases in the middle. Germline CDR1 is SGHTA and CDR2 is FQGNSA. This CDR3 has 19 amino acids. CDR3 loop: CASSPTSDVAGASYNEQFF. Written as DNA, the CDR3 is TGTGCCAGCAGCCCGACGTCTGACGTCGCGGGGGCCTCCTACAATGAGCAGTTCTTC.

The genes are TRBV2 and TRBJ2-1; D may be TRBD2 (6 bases). This CDR3 region has 13 residues. CDR1 is SNHLY and CDR2 is FYNNEI in the germline V gene. V dropped 6 bases and J dropped 6 bases, with 12 bases sitting between them. The CDR3 loop is CASRPASVNEQFF. The CDR3, as DNA: TGTGCCAGCAGACCAGCTAGCGTCAATGAGCAGTTCTTC.

The V gene is TRBV7-8, the J gene TRBJ2-1; possibly TRBD2 for D (6 bases). The ends were cut back, 5 bases at V and 3 bases at J, with 17 bases in the middle. The CDR3 is made up of 16 amino acids. CDR1 is SGHVS and CDR2 is FQNEAQ in the germline V gene. In DNA form, the CDR3 reads TGTGCCAGCAGCGCGACGGAGGGATCCCGCTACAATGAGCAGTTCTTC. Protein sequence: CASSATEGSRYNEQFF.